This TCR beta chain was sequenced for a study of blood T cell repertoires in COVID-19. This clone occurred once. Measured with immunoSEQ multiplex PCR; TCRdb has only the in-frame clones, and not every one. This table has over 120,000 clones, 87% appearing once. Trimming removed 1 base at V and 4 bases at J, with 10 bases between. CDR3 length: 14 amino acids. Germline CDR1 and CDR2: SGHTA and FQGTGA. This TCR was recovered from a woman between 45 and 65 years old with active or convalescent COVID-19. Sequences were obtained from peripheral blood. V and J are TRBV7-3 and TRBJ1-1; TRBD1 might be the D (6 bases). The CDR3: CASSLNRDGTEAFF. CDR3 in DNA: TGTGCCAGCAGCTTAAACAGGGATGGCACTGAAGCTTTCTTT.